This TCR beta chain was observed in a study of shared clonotypes between healthy human individuals. With 3 bases clipped from V and 5 bases from J, the junction kept 9 bases outside the gene matches. This CDR3 spans 15 amino acids. The germline V gene encodes CDR1 SGHTA and CDR2 FQGNSA. Naivety among CD8 cells was defined by CD45RO negativity and positive CCR7 selection, thereby excluding terminally differentiated effector memory CD45RA+ cells. Once extracted for a subset, genomic DNA was divided evenly among several immunoSEQ plates. Template for every sorted-subset replicate PCR totaled about 200 ng DNA, roughly 30,000 T cell genomes. Clones were read by immunoSEQ multiplex PCR, and TCRdb kept only the in-frame ones, dropping some. The sample has hundreds of thousands of clones, 90% to 95% seen once; the top ten hold around 0.12%. A word on this clone: Its antigen is unidentified.

Findings of the study overall: In contrast to clonotypes shared by all four donors, non-shared clonotypes had lower generation probabilities.

The sample comprised naive CD8+ T cells sorted from blood. The V gene is TRBV7-2, the J gene TRBJ2-7; 8 bases fit TRBD2. This receptor was taken from a woman aged 30 to 39 in good health. CDR3 coding DNA: TGTGCCAGCAGCTTTCGGAGCGGGAGAGAGGACGAGCAGTACTTC. Its protein product is CASSFRSGREDEQYF.